The 7 T cell receptor beta chains listed next were all sequenced from one sample in a study of T cells in Graves' hyperthyroidism and ophthalmopathy. RNA transcripts yielded amplified TCR beta CDR3 regions. Initially, a first-round RT-PCR of the TCR CDR3 employed the HTBI primer set. MiXCR was run by TCRdb on the multiplex PCR reads, yielding one entry per CDR3 protein. The table shows roughly 45,000 distinct CDR3 sequences, with 49% occurring only once. The sample was peripheral blood or thyroid tissue (not recorded which). These receptors came from a woman in her forties or fifties with Graves' hyperthyroidism.

The V gene is TRBV10-3, the J gene TRBJ2-7, with 8 bases identical to TRBD1. Trimming cost V 6 bases and J 5 bases; bases outside gene matches: 6. The CDR3 has 13 amino acids. Germline V gives CDR1 ENHRY, CDR2 SYGVKD. The CDR3 reads CAIRAAGGDEQYF. The CDR3 coding sequence is TGTGCCATCAGGGCCGCAGGGGGCGACGAGCAGTACTTC.

This clonotype was counted only a few times. This chain joins TRBV15 and TRBJ2-2, with a possible D match to TRBD1 (6 bases). The germline V and J ends were trimmed by 3 bases and 1 base, with 6 bases remaining between them. CDR3 length: 14 residues. Germline values: CDR1 LNHNV, CDR2 YYDKDF (reference sequence). The CDR3 coding sequence is TGTGCCACCAGCAGGACAGGGAACACCGGGGAGCTGTTTTTT. Its protein is CATSRTGNTGELFF.

This rearrangement joins TRBV29-1 to TRBJ1-5; D is undetermined. Germline CDR1 reads SQVTM; CDR2 reads ANQGSEA. V was shortened by 5 bases and J by 13 bases, with 15 bases between the two germline ends. This CDR3 is 11 amino acids long. Written as DNA, the CDR3 is TGCAGCGTTTCGGCAGGAGGATTACAGCATTTT. Amino acid sequence: CSVSAGGLQHF.

This sequence joins TRBV20-1 and TRBJ2-5; 7 nucleotides agree with TRBD2. There are 14 residues in the CDR3. J gave up 4 bases and V 3 bases, and 8 bases lay outside the gene matches. Germline CDR1 and CDR2: DFQATT and SNEGSKA (reference sequence). The CDR3, as DNA: TGCAGTGCTAGCGGAATAGCGGGTCGAGAGACCCAGTACTTC. Its translation is CSASGIAGRETQYF.

In its sample, this clonotype was seen many times. This sequence may be a read error, since a much larger clone differs from it by one base. This sequence joins TRBV19 and TRBJ2-2, with D tentatively TRBD1 (6 bases). This CDR3 comprises 16 residues. CDR1 and CDR2 (germline): LNHDA, SQIVND (reference sequence). This chain's CDR3 is CAGSTPQGSNTGELFF. DNA of the CDR3: TGTGCCGGTAGTACTCCACAGGGTTCGAACACCGGGGAGCTGTTTTTT.

This clonotype was picked up many times. This sequence joins TRBV6-2 or TRBV6-3 and TRBJ2-7; 10 bases map to TRBD2. Germline values: CDR1 MNHEY, CDR2 SVGEGT. Germline trimming cut 0 bases from V and 2 bases from J; bases unmatched to any gene: 7. CDR3 length: 17 amino acids. CDR3 protein: CASSYSSGTSVTYEQYF. As DNA, the CDR3 is TGTGCCAGCAGTTACTCGTCCGGGACTAGCGTTACCTACGAGCAGTACTTC.

Worth noting for this clonotype: In this CDR3 the conserved last residue, phenylalanine or tryptophan, is missing, so a read error is likely. V and J are TRBV7-2 and TRBJ2-7; the match to TRBD2 covers 14 bases. Looked up from germline, CDR1 is SGHTA and CDR2 is FQGNSA. CDR3 length: 15 amino acids. The DNA of the CDR3 is TGCGCCAGCAGCAAGACTAGCGGGAGGGCCTACGAGCAGTACCTC. Translating gives CASSKTSGRAYEQYL.